Each of the 27 T cell receptor beta chains below was sequenced from the same sample in a study of blood T cell repertoires in COVID-19. The repertoire was sequenced with immunoSEQ multiplex PCR; TCRdb's copy has only in-frame clones and lacks some. The sample has 70,000 to 95,000 clones, approximately 80% seen once; the top ten hold around 14%. The sequencing sample was made of peripheral blood. The receptors shown here come from a human donor in a cohort sampled during active COVID-19.

The V call is TRBV9, the J call TRBJ1-4; 7 bases are a match to TRBD1. The ends lost 4 bases at V and 5 bases at J; junction bases unmatched: 8. CDR1 and CDR2 from the germline V gene are SGDLS and YYNGEE. The CDR3 length is 15 residues. The CDR3 bases are TGTGCCAGCAGCAGGGGACAAGGGGGCAATGAAAAACTGTTTTTT. Translation: CASSRGQGGNEKLFF.

CDR3 region: CASSPRQGAMIVSGELFF. DNA of the CDR3: TGTGCCAGCAGCCCTCGACAGGGGGCTATGATTGTCTCCGGGGAGCTGTTTTTT. The chain couples TRBV11-2 to TRBJ2-2, with 10 bases lining up with TRBD1. The CDR3 is 18 amino acids. The germline V gene has CDR1 SGHAT and CDR2 FQNNGV. J was trimmed by 6 bases and V by 5 bases; bases with no gene match: 15. The variable domain in full, with the rest retrieved from reference TRBV11-2 and TRBJ2-2, is EAGVAQSPRYKIIEKRQSVAFWCNPISGHATLYWYQQILGQGPKLLIQFQNNGVVDDSQLPKDRFSAERLKGVDSTLKIQPAKLEDSAVYLCASSPRQGAMIVSGELFFGEGSRLTVL.

This chain links TRBV5-8 with TRBJ1-5; D is undetermined. The CDR3 has 16 residues. The germline V gene encodes CDR1 SGHTS and CDR2 YDEGEE. V was cut by 2 bases and J by 4 bases, with 16 bases left in between. CDR3 nucleotides: TGTGCCAGCAGCTTTCTCGGTGGTGGAGCTAATCAGCCCCAGCATTTT. Amino acids: CASSFLGGGANQPQHF.

The V gene is TRBV5-6, the J gene TRBJ2-7; TRBD1 matches 7 bases. The CDR3 contains 15 residues. With 1 base clipped from V and 5 bases from J, the junction kept 9 bases outside the gene matches. Germline V gene data show CDR1 as SGHDT and CDR2 as YYEEEE. The CDR3 bases are TGTGCCAGCAGCTTGAAGGGGACAGCGGAACACGAGCAGTACTTC. Translating gives CASSLKGTAEHEQYF.

This chain uses TRBV5-1 with TRBJ1-6, with TRBD1 matching over 8 bases. CDR3 size: 14 residues. Looked up from germline, CDR1 is SGHRS and CDR2 is YFSETQ. V lost 4 bases and J lost 9; bases outside the gene matches: 6. The CDR3 protein is CASSEQGVGSPLHF. The DNA of the CDR3 is TGCGCCAGCAGCGAACAGGGGGTAGGTTCACCCCTCCACTTT.

This clone was recorded a few times. J is TRBJ2-7 and V is TRBV14; tentative D call: TRBD2 (5 bases). The germline V and J ends were trimmed by 3 bases and 3 bases, with 9 bases remaining between them. The germline V gene has CDR1 SGHDN and CDR2 FVKESK. The CDR3 extends over 13 amino acids. In DNA form, the CDR3 reads TGTGCCAGCAGCCACCTCGGGGTCTACGAGCAGTACTTC. As protein: CASSHLGVYEQYF.

The chain links TRBV12-3 or TRBV12-4 to TRBJ1-1; possible D gene TRBD1, 5 bases. The CDR3 is 13 residues long. The V end lost 7 bases, the J end lost 0 bases, and 9 bases lay between the germline ends. As DNA, the CDR3 is TGTGCCAGCACCGGGGGGGTGAACACTGAAGCTTTCTTT. This gives the protein CASTGGVNTEAFF.

This sequence joins TRBV5-6 and TRBJ1-1; maybe TRBD1 (5 bases). Germline V gene data show CDR1 as SGHDT and CDR2 as YYEEEE. The CDR3 is made up of 14 amino acids. The germline V and J ends were trimmed by 0 bases and 2 bases, with 8 bases remaining between them. The CDR3 nucleotides read TGTGCCAGCAGCTTGGCGGGGGGAAACACTGAAGCTTTCTTT. Protein sequence: CASSLAGGNTEAFF. The full variable domain, rest sourced from reference TRBV5-6 and TRBJ1-1, is DAGVTQSPTHLIKTRGQQVTLRCSPKSGHDTVSWYQQALGQGPQFIFQYYEEEERQRGNFPDRFSGHQFPNYSSELNVNALLLGDSALYLCASSLAGGNTEAFFGQGTRLTVV.

Regarding this clone: The junction differs from germline at one of its ends, possibly a read error. V and J are TRBV18 and TRBJ1-2, with D uncertain. Looked up from germline, CDR1 is KGHSH and CDR2 is LQKENI. The CDR3 totals 13 residues. The DNA of the CDR3 is TGTGCCAGCTCACCAGCGGGGAACTCTGGCTACACCTTC. It yields the protein CASSPAGNSGYTF.

The chain joins TRBV6-6 to TRBJ2-7; D call uncertain. The CDR3 has 13 amino acids. Germline CDR1 is MNHNY and CDR2 is SVGAGI (reference sequence). The V end was cut by 3 bases, the J end by 6 bases, with 12 bases between. The CDR3 nucleotides read TGTGCCAGCAGTTATGCGGCTGAAACCGAGCAGTACTTC. Translated: CASSYAAETEQYF.

The chain has TRBV15 and TRBJ2-3; 7 positions agree with TRBD1. Germline assignment: CDR1 LNHNV and CDR2 YYDKDF (reference sequence). V lost 8 bases, J lost 2 bases, and 4 bases stayed unmatched. The CDR3 has 13 amino acids. CDR3 sequence: CATGDRITDTQYF. The CDR3 bases are TGTGCCACCGGGGACAGAATCACAGATACGCAGTATTTT.

The chain has TRBV9 and TRBJ2-3, with 9 bases aligning to TRBD2. Germline V gene data show CDR1 as SGDLS and CDR2 as YYNGEE. Trimming removed 4 bases from V and 7 bases from J; junction bases left unmatched: 10. This CDR3 is built from 15 residues. The CDR3 region is CASSRAGGVGNTQYF. The CDR3 region has the DNA TGTGCCAGCAGCCGGGCGGGGGGGGTCGGAAATACGCAGTATTTT. Complete variable domain (other parts from reference TRBV9 and TRBJ2-3): DSGVTQTPKHLITATGQRVTLRCSPRSGDLSVYWYQQSLDQGLQFLIQYYNGEERAKGNILERFSAQQFPDLHSELNLSSLELGDSALYFCASSRAGGVGNTQYFGPGTRLTVL.

The rearrangement links TRBV18 to TRBJ1-1, with 7 bases matching TRBD1. The CDR3 length is 14 residues. V lost 1 base to trimming and J lost 5 bases; unmatched junction nucleotides: 4. Germline V gives CDR1 KGHSH, CDR2 LQKENI. In DNA, the CDR3 is TGTGCCAGCTCACCACGACAGGGACGAACTGAAGCTTTCTTT. This gives the protein CASSPRQGRTEAFF.

This clone occurred once. The V gene is TRBV6-5, the J gene TRBJ1-3; TRBD1 matches at 7 bases. Germline CDR1 reads MNHEY; CDR2 reads SVGAGI. This CDR3 is 13 amino acids long. V shed 10 bases and J 3 bases; nucleotides not matched to a gene: 6. This CDR3 reads CATKDRVGNTIYF. DNA of the CDR3: TGTGCCACCAAAGACAGGGTTGGAAACACCATATATTTT.

The chain carries TRBV9 and TRBJ2-1; TRBD1 matches 9 bases. Germline V gene data show CDR1 as SGDLS and CDR2 as YYNGEE. J gave up 4 bases and V 0 bases, and 2 bases lay outside the gene matches. The CDR3 has 15 residues. CDR3 region: CASSVGQGGYNEQFF. DNA of the CDR3: TGTGCCAGCAGCGTAGGACAGGGGGGTTACAATGAGCAGTTCTTC.

The V call is TRBV6-5, the J call TRBJ1-3; D might be TRBD1 (5 bases). Trimming stripped 5 bases from V and 4 bases from J, with 12 bases between. Germline CDR1 and CDR2: MNHEY and SVGAGI. The CDR3 is made up of 14 amino acids. The CDR3 spells CASSSSGFGNTIYF. CDR3 nucleotides: TGTGCCAGCAGTAGCTCAGGGTTCGGAAACACCATATATTTT.

The genes are TRBV28 and TRBJ2-3; TRBD2 is a possible D gene (5 bases). Germline V gene lookup returns CDR1 MDHEN and CDR2 SYDVKM. The CDR3 is 14 amino acids. Between the trimmed V and J ends, which lost 5 bases and 1 base, there was a span of 10 bases. The CDR3 nucleotides are TGTGCCAGCAGTCCCGTCGGGGGCACAGATACGCAGTATTTT. Encoded protein: CASSPVGGTDTQYF.

V gene TRBV25-1 combines with J gene TRBJ2-2; possibly TRBD1 for D (6 bases). CDR3 length equals 15 residues. Germline-derived CDR1 and CDR2 are MGHDK and SYGVNS. Trimming removed 6 bases at V and 4 bases at J, with 15 bases between. CDR3 nucleotide sequence: TGTGCCAGCAGGCCGGGACAAAGTAGCACCGGGGAGCTGTTTTTT. Protein: CASRPGQSSTGELFF. The full variable domain, completed using reference TRBV25-1 and TRBJ2-2, is EADIYQTPRYLVIGTGKKITLECSQTMGHDKMYWYQQDPGMELHLIHYSYGVNSTEKGDLSSESTVSRIRTEHFPLTLESARPSHTSQYLCASRPGQSSTGELFFGEGSRLTVL.

This chain joins TRBV27 and TRBJ2-7; perhaps TRBD1 as D (6 bases). This CDR3 contains 14 residues. With 6 bases removed from V and 2 bases from J, the gap between germline ends came to 14 bases. CDR1 is MNHEY and CDR2 is SMNVEV in the germline V gene (reference sequence). The CDR3 reads CASSLGGITYEQYF. In nucleotides, the CDR3 is TGTGCCAGCAGCCTTGGGGGCATTACCTACGAGCAGTACTTC.

The chain combines TRBV25-1 with TRBJ2-5, with D perhaps matching TRBD1 (6 bases). Between the trimmed V and J ends, which lost 1 base and 5 bases, there was a span of 14 bases. This CDR3 has 15 residues. CDR1 is MGHDK, CDR2 SYGVNS, per germline. As DNA, the CDR3 is TGTGCCAGCAGTGAATCCTCCAGGGGAATGGAGACCCAGTACTTC. This codes for CASSESSRGMETQYF. The complete variable domain, with remaining parts taken from reference TRBV25-1 and TRBJ2-5, reads EADIYQTPRYLVIGTGKKITLECSQTMGHDKMYWYQQDPGMELHLIHYSYGVNSTEKGDLSSESTVSRIRTEHFPLTLESARPSHTSQYLCASSESSRGMETQYFGPGTRLLVL.

The genes are TRBV18 and TRBJ1-5; TRBD1 agrees at 10 bases. There are 14 residues in the CDR3. Germline V gives CDR1 KGHSH, CDR2 LQKENI. After removal of 6 bases from V and 5 bases from J, the junction contained 4 bases not matched to a gene. As DNA, the CDR3 is TGTGCCAGCTCCCCCGGGACAGGGGATCAGCCCCAGCATTTT. This gives the protein CASSPGTGDQPQHF.

This chain joins TRBV2 and TRBJ2-3, with a weak D call TRBD2 (6 bases). This CDR3 is 15 amino acids long. Between the trimmed V and J ends, which lost 3 bases and 2 bases, there was a span of 12 bases. Germline CDR1 is SNHLY and CDR2 is FYNNEI. In DNA, the CDR3 is TGTGCCAGCAGTGAGGAGGGTACGAACACAGATACGCAGTATTTT. Amino acids: CASSEEGTNTDTQYF.

This clone was counted once. CDR3: CASSQARGKGSTEAFF. CDR3 nucleotides: TGTGCCAGCAGCCAAGCCAGAGGCAAAGGGAGCACTGAAGCTTTCTTT. The V call is TRBV3-1 (or the pseudogene TRBV3-2), the J call TRBJ1-1, with unresolved D. The CDR3 totals 16 residues. V lost 1 base and J 4 bases, leaving 16 bases between the germline ends. Germline CDR1 LGHDT, CDR2 YNNKEL (reference sequence).

The V and J genes are TRBV28 and TRBJ1-2, with D perhaps matching TRBD1 (6 bases). The germline gives CDR1 MDHEN, CDR2 SYDVKM. Trimming took 6 bases from V and 2 from J, leaving 19 bases between them. This CDR3 comprises 16 residues. CDR3 sequence reads: CASRGAPDTVNYGYTF. Here the CDR3 DNA reads TGTGCCAGCAGGGGGGCACCTGATACTGTAAACTATGGCTACACCTTC.

The chain employs TRBV10-3 and TRBJ1-5, with 7 bases lining up with TRBD1. From germline, CDR1 is ENHRY and CDR2 SYGVKD. J lost 7 bases, V lost 3 bases, and 12 bases had no gene match. This CDR3 has 16 amino acids. The chain's CDR3 is CAISDQGGQPGQPQHF. The CDR3 DNA is TGTGCCATCAGTGACCAAGGGGGACAGCCGGGCCAGCCCCAGCATTTT.

This sequence joins TRBV9 and TRBJ2-3; 9 nucleotides align to TRBD2. V dropped 0 bases and J dropped 2; count of bases not matched to a gene: 7. There are 17 residues in the CDR3. Germline CDR1 SGDLS, CDR2 YYNGEE. The DNA of the CDR3 is TGTGCCAGCAGCGTAGGCCCGCGGGGGGGCAACACAGATACGCAGTATTTT. Residues: CASSVGPRGGNTDTQYF.

This sequence joins TRBV10-3 and TRBJ2-1; 8 bases are shared with TRBD1. Germline lookup yields CDR1 ENHRY and CDR2 SYGVKD. With V trimmed by 5 bases and J by 7 bases, 13 bases remained unmatched. This CDR3 has 16 residues. The CDR3 bases are TGTGCCATCAGTCCCCCGGACAGGGCATCTGGGAATGAGCAGTTCTTC. This gives the protein CAISPPDRASGNEQFF.